The source of this T cell receptor beta chain is a study of control samples from healthy donors and cancer patients. Using immunoSEQ multiplex PCR, the repertoire was profiled, and TCRdb retains in-frame clones only, with some absent. The table records more than 45,000 clones, about 93% of them present only once. Germline assignment: CDR1 LNHDA and CDR2 SQIVND (reference sequence). This CDR3 region has 12 residues. V gave up 3 bases and J gave up 8 bases, with 10 bases separating them. The J gene is TRBJ1-2, the V gene TRBV19; D is unresolved. The source is a woman aged 45-65 years with head and neck cancer. Material: PBMCs. The CDR3 sequence: CASSIGSSGYTF. The DNA for the CDR3 is TGTGCCAGTAGTATCGGCAGTAGCGGCTACACCTTC.